Reported below is one T cell receptor beta chain. Antigen unknown. The sample comes from a study of shared clonotypes between healthy human individuals. Study details: In total, the donors were a couple of women and a few men aged 18 to 49. Three plates were used per donor for CD4 naive, three for CD4 memory, two for CD8 naive and one for CD8 memory. Overall study results and limits: Across subsets, estimated richness was generally greater for naive than for memory populations.

The CDR3 contains 15 residues. Deletions cut 5 bases from V and 0 bases from J, with 10 bases between. Germline lookup yields CDR1 MDHEN and CDR2 SYDVKM. The assay was run at deep level. The protocol was immunoSEQ multiplex PCR, while the TCRdb copy is restricted to in-frame clones and leaves out a portion. The profile shows approximately 2,300,000 clones, roughly 90% of them singletons. The chain employs TRBV28 and TRBJ2-2; D perhaps matches TRBD1 (6 bases). The sequence came from a man aged 18-30 years in good health. Some clones in this sample may be carry-over from other donors' samples. The sequenced sample was naive CD4+ T cells from PBMCs. The subset denotes: CD45RA+ positively selected. The DNA for the CDR3 is TGTGCCAGCAGTCCGTACAGGGCGAACACCGGGGAGCTGTTTTTT. Protein sequence: CASSPYRANTGELFF.